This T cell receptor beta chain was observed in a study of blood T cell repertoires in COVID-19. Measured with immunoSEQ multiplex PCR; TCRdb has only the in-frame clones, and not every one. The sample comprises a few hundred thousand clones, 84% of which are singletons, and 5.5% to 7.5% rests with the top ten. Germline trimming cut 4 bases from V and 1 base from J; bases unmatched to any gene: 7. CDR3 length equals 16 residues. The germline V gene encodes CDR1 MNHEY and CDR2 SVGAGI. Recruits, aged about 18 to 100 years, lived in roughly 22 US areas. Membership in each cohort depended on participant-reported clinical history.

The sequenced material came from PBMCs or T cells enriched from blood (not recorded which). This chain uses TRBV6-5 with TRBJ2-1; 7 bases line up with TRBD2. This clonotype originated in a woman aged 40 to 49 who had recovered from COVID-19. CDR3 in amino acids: CASSSESSGSYNEQFF. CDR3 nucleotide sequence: TGTGCCAGCAGTTCCGAGTCTAGCGGTTCCTACAATGAGCAGTTCTTC.